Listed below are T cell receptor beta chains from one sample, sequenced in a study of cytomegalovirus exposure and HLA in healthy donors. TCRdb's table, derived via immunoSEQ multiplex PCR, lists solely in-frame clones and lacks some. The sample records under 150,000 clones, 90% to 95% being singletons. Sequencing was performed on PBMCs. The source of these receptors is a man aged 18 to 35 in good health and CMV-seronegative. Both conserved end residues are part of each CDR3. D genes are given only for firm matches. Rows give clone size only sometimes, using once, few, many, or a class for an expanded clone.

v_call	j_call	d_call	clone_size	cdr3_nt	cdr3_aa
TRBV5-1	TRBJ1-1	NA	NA	TGCGCCAGCAGCTTGGTCTCAGGGGCACACACTGAAGCTTTCTTT	CASSLVSGAHTEAFF
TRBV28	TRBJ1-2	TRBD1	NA	TGTGCCAGCACTAACGCTAGCCCCTTCATCCACACAGGGGAGGCCTATGGCTACACCTTC	CASTNASPFIHTGEAYGYTF
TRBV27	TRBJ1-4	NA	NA	TGTGCCAGCAGTCCTAACGGACAGAATGAAAAACTGTTTTTT	CASSPNGQNEKLFF
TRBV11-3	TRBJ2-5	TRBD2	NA	TGTGCCAGCAAACTAGCGGGAGGAGCGGAGTGGGAGACCCAGTACTTC	CASKLAGGAEWETQYF
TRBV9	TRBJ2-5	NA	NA	TGTGCCAGCAGCGTCCAGGGAGGAGAGACCCAGTACTTC	CASSVQGGETQYF
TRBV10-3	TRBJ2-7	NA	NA	TGTGCCATCAGTGAGAAGCAGGGGATCGACGAGCAGTACTTC	CAISEKQGIDEQYF
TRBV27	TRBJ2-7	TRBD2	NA	TGTGCCAGCAGTCCGCGCGGGGGGGTGCCTCTCTACGAGCAGTACTTC	CASSPRGGVPLYEQYF
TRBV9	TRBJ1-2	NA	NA	TGTGCCAGCAGCCCTCTGGAGGGAGGGAACTATGGCTACACCTTC	CASSPLEGGNYGYTF
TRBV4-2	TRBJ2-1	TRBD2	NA	TGTGCCAGCAGCCAAGATATTGCGGGGGGCTCCTACAATGAGCAGTTCTTC	CASSQDIAGGSYNEQFF
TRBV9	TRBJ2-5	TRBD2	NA	TGTGCCAGCAGCGCCGGTCTTCTAGCGGGGGGGCAAGAGACCCAGTACTTC	CASSAGLLAGGQETQYF
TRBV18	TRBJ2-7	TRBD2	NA	TGTGCCAGCTCACCACGGGGGGCTAGCGGGTCCTACGAGCAGTACTTC	CASSPRGASGSYEQYF
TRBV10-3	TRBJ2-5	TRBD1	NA	TGTGCCATCAAGGGGACAGGGCAAGAGACCCAGTACTTC	CAIKGTGQETQYF
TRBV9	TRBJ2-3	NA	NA	TGTGCCAGCAGCGTAGATCAGGGGGATACGCAGTATTTT	CASSVDQGDTQYF
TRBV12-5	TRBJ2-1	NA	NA	TGTGCTAGTGATTCGACTAAATCCTACAATGAGCAGTTCTTC	CASDSTKSYNEQFF
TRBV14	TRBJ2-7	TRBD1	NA	TGTGCCAGCAGTCGAAACAGGGGTCTCCGGAACGAGCAGTACTTC	CASSRNRGLRNEQYF
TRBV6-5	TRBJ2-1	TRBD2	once	TGTGCCAGCAGTTACTCCGGGACTAGCCAAGGCAATGAGCAGTTCTTC	CASSYSGTSQGNEQFF
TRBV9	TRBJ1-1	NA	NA	TGTGCCAGCAGCCCCGCGGGGCAATCGAACACTGAAGCTTTCTTT	CASSPAGQSNTEAFF
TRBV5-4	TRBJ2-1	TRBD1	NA	TGTGCCAGCAGCACCCCGGACCTCCGGGACAGTTCCTACAATGAGCAGTTCTTC	CASSTPDLRDSSYNEQFF
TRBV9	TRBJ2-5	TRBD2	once	TGTGCCAGCAGCGTATCTAGCGGGGGGGCAGGGTGGTGGCAAGAGACCCAGTACTTC	CASSVSSGGAGWWQETQYF
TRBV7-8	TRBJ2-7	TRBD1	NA	TGTGCCAGCAGCTTAGTGTCGGGACAGGCTTTCTATGGAGGACCAAACTTGGGCGAGCAGTACTTC	CASSLVSGQAFYGGPNLGEQYF
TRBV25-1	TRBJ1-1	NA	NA	TGTGCCAGCAGTGATACGAAGAGTTTGAACACTGAAGCTTTCTTT	CASSDTKSLNTEAFF
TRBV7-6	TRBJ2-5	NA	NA	TGTGCCAGCAGCCACGCCGAGGGCGCCCAAGAGACCCAGTACTTC	CASSHAEGAQETQYF
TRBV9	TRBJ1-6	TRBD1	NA	TGTGCCAGCAGCGCCGGGACAGGTAATTCACCCCTCCACTTT	CASSAGTGNSPLHF
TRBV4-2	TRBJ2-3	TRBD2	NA	TGTGCCAGCAGCCAGATGCTAGCGGGGGGGCCAGATACGCAGTATTTT	CASSQMLAGGPDTQYF
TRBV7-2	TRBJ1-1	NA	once	TGTGCCAGCAGCCTCCAGGGCACGACGAACACTGAAGCTTTCTTT	CASSLQGTTNTEAFF
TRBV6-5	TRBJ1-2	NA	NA	TGTGCCAGCAGTGAAGGGGAATCGGATGGCTACACCTTC	CASSEGESDGYTF
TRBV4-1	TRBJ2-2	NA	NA	TGCGCCAGCAGCCAAGAGGGGGCCTTGCCCGAGCGGAGAGGAAGGAACCCCGGGGAGCTGTTTTTT	CASSQEGALPERRGRNPGELFF
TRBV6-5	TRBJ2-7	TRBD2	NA	TGTGCCAGCAGTTACGGACTAGCGGAGGCCTACGAGCAGTACTTC	CASSYGLAEAYEQYF
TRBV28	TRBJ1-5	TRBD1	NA	TGTGCCAGCAGTTTCGACAGGGTAGGGGGAAGCCTCAATCAGCCCCAGCATTTT	CASSFDRVGGSLNQPQHF
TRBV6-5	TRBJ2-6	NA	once	TGTGCCAGCAGTTACCTACGGGGTTCTGGGGCCAACGTCCTGACTTTC	CASSYLRGSGANVLTF
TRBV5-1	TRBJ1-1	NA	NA	TGCGCCAGCAGCACAGACCCGAACACTGAAGCTTTCTTT	CASSTDPNTEAFF
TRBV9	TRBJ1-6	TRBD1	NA	TGTGCCAGCAGCGTAGAGGGAGGACAGGTTAATTCACCCCTCCACTTT	CASSVEGGQVNSPLHF
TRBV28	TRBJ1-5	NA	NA	TGTGCCAGCATCAGGGCCGGGGGGCCTAGGGGGATACATCAGCCCCAGCATTTT	CASIRAGGPRGIHQPQHF
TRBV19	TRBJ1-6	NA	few	TGTGCCAGTAATTGTAGCAGCAGCCACTTT	CASNCSSSHF
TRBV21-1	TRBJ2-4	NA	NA	TGTGCCAGCAGCACCAACAGGGCAGGGACCAAAAACATTCAGTACTTC	CASSTNRAGTKNIQYF
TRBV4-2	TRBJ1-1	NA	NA	TGTGCCAGCAGCCAAGTGACAGCCCCTGAAGCTTTCTTT	CASSQVTAPEAFF
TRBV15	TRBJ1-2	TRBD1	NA	TGTGCCACCAGCAGACCAACATCACCGGGAGAGGGACAGGGCTATGGCTACACCTTC	CATSRPTSPGEGQGYGYTF
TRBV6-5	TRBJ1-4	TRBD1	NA	TGTGCCAGCAGTTCCCGACAGGGATCTAATGAAAAACTGTTTTTT	CASSSRQGSNEKLFF
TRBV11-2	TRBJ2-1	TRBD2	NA	TGTGCCAGCAGCTCTAGCGGGGAGAACAATGAGCAGTTCTTC	CASSSSGENNEQFF
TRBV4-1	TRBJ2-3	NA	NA	TGCGCCAGCAGCCGGGGGCCGCAGGGGCCGAGCACAGATACGCAGTATTTT	CASSRGPQGPSTDTQYF
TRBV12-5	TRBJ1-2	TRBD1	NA	TGTGCTAGTGGTCCAGAATCGACAGGGGTAAATGGCTACACCTTC	CASGPESTGVNGYTF
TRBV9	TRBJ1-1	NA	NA	TGTGCCAGCAGCCCCAGGGAGGGGGGAAACACTGAAGCTTTCTTT	CASSPREGGNTEAFF